What follows are 28 T cell receptor beta chains derived from one specimen sequenced in a study of OX40 agonist ivuxolimab in advanced cancers. Clones were sequenced by immunoSEQ multiplex PCR, and TCRdb holds only the in-frame ones, with some missing. The profile shows 50,000 to 70,000 clones, 83% of them singletons. Sequenced here: CD4+ or CD8+ T cells sorted from blood, sampled in a trial of the OX40 agonist ivuxolimab. The receptors were sampled from an adult with an advanced solid tumor such as melanoma, head and neck, liver or kidney cancer.

This chain joins TRBV4-1 and TRBJ1-5, with D maybe TRBD1 (5 bases). Germline V gives CDR1 MGHRA, CDR2 YSYEKL. Trimming shortened V by 3 bases and J by 4 bases, and 13 bases separated the two germline ends. The CDR3 is 15 residues long. CDR3 sequence reads: CASSQGDRRNQPQHF. The DNA of the CDR3 is TGCGCCAGCAGCCAGGGCGACAGAAGAAATCAGCCCCAGCATTTT.

This chain uses TRBV15 with TRBJ2-5; D perhaps matches TRBD2 (5 bases). The CDR3 is 17 amino acids. V was cut by 1 base and J by 3 bases, with 18 bases left in between. Germline V gives CDR1 LNHNV, CDR2 YYDKDF (reference sequence). The CDR3 sequence is CATSRGLVHSREETQYF. The CDR3 DNA is TGTGCCACCAGCAGAGGTCTGGTCCACTCGCGGGAAGAGACCCAGTACTTC.

This chain joins TRBV9 and TRBJ2-2, with no clear D. The CDR3 contains 13 residues. CDR1 is SGDLS and CDR2 is YYNGEE in the germline V gene. The germline V and J ends were trimmed by 2 bases and 3 bases, with 5 bases remaining between them. The CDR3 here is CASSVTYTGELFF. CDR3 coding DNA: TGTGCCAGCAGCGTCACTTACACCGGGGAGCTGTTTTTT.

The gene calls are TRBV11-3 and TRBJ1-3, with D possibly matching TRBD1 (5 bases). The ends were cut back, 4 bases at V and 0 bases at J, with 10 bases in the middle. This CDR3 has 15 residues. Germline lookup yields CDR1 SGHNT and CDR2 YENEEA. CDR3 in DNA: TGTGCCAGCAGCTCGGGACGGATCTCTGGAAACACCATATATTTT. Its protein product is CASSSGRISGNTIYF. Filled out from reference TRBV11-3 and TRBJ1-3, the complete variable domain reads EAGVVQSPRYKIIEKKQPVAFWCNPISGHNTLYWYLQNLGQGPELLIRYENEEAVDDSQLPKDRFSAERLKGVDSTLKIQPAELGDSAVYLCASSSGRISGNTIYFGEGSWLTVV.

The chain combines TRBV15 with TRBJ2-7, with a weak D call TRBD2 (6 bases). V was shortened by 1 base and J by 0 bases, with 10 bases between the two germline ends. The CDR3 totals 15 residues. CDR1 and CDR2 (germline): LNHNV, YYDKDF (reference sequence). The CDR3 nucleotides are TGTGCCACCAGCAGAGGCGGGGCGAGCTCCTACGAGCAGTACTTC. Translated, it gives CATSRGGASSYEQYF.

The sample holds a few counts of this clone. DNA for the CDR3: TGCGCCAGCAGCTTGGGGAGACCGGGGAACACTGAAGCTTTCTTT. This encodes CASSLGRPGNTEAFF. This chain links TRBV5-1 with TRBJ1-1; D uncertain. CDR1 and CDR2 from the germline V gene are SGHRS and YFSETQ. With 0 bases removed from V and 1 base from J, the gap between germline ends came to 10 bases. The CDR3 spans 15 residues.

The V call is TRBV7-3, the J call TRBJ2-1, with D hard to call. Germline CDR1 reads SGHTA; CDR2 reads FQGTGA. The CDR3 sequence is 13 residues long. The V gene lost 2 bases and the J gene lost 7 bases, with 9 bases spanning the gap. CDR3 nucleotide sequence: TGTGCCAGCAGCTTATCAGCAGGAAATGAGCAGTTCTTC. The encoded protein is CASSLSAGNEQFF.

The sample holds one count of this clone. This sequence joins TRBV27 and TRBJ2-7; D not resolved. Germline CDR1 and CDR2: MNHEY and SMNVEV (reference sequence). V lost 11 bases to trimming and J lost 3 bases, with 17 bases between them. This CDR3 is 13 amino acids long. For the CDR3, the DNA is TGTGCCGCCCCGGCCGCGCTGGACTACGAGCAGTACTTC. This encodes CAAPAALDYEQYF.

V and J are TRBV7-3 and TRBJ2-3, with D possibly being TRBD1 (6 bases). Looked up from germline, CDR1 is SGHTA and CDR2 is FQGTGA. V lost 3 bases, J lost 5 bases, and 15 bases lay in between. The CDR3 sequence is 15 residues long. CDR3 amino acids: CASSFNGQRGDTQYF. The DNA for the CDR3 is TGTGCCAGCAGCTTTAACGGACAGCGCGGAGATACGCAGTATTTT.

CDR3: CASSPRPTGAPRAQHF. In DNA form, the CDR3 reads TGTGCCAGCAGCCCCAGACCGACAGGGGCCCCAAGGGCCCAGCATTTT. This chain connects TRBV14 to TRBJ1-5; 8 bases are shared with TRBD1. This CDR3 spans 16 amino acids. The junction had 16 bases not matched to a gene; V was cut back by 4 bases and J by 11 bases. CDR1 SGHDN and CDR2 FVKESK come from the germline V gene.

This clone has more than one count but fewer than ten. This rearrangement joins TRBV28 to TRBJ2-7; D gene uncertain. V gave up 6 bases and J gave up 0 bases, with 9 bases separating them. Germline CDR1 reads MDHEN; CDR2 reads SYDVKM. The CDR3 is made up of 13 amino acids. CDR3 in amino acids: CASRFDTSYEQYF. The CDR3 region has the DNA TGTGCCAGCAGATTCGACACCTCCTACGAGCAGTACTTC.

This clone came up once. The chain links TRBV11-3 to TRBJ2-1; no firm D call. Germline CDR1 and CDR2: SGHNT and YENEEA. This CDR3 has 11 residues. V was cut by 4 bases and J by 10 bases, with 8 bases left in between. Written as DNA, the CDR3 is TGTGCCAGCAGCTCCTTCGAAGAGCAGTTCTTC. Amino acids: CASSSFEEQFF.

This clone was seen once. The chain uses TRBV11-3 and TRBJ2-2, with D possibly TRBD2 on 6 matching bases. V was trimmed by 5 bases and J by 7 bases, leaving 14 bases between them. CDR3 length: 14 amino acids. The germline gives CDR1 SGHNT, CDR2 YENEEA. CDR3 sequence: CASSPGLAFGELFF. CDR3 sequence (DNA): TGTGCCAGCAGCCCCGGGCTAGCGTTCGGGGAGCTGTTTTTT.

About this clone: Other DNA sequences in the same sample also yield this CDR3. The chain has TRBV30 and TRBJ1-5, with D perhaps matching TRBD1 (6 bases). Trimming shortened V by 0 bases and J by 4 bases, and 7 bases separated the two germline ends. Germline CDR1 reads GTSNPN; CDR2 reads SVGIG (reference sequence). CDR3 length: 13 amino acids. In DNA form, the CDR3 reads TGTGCCTGGAGTGTACAGGGTAATCAGCCCCAGCATTTT. The encoded protein is CAWSVQGNQPQHF.

The chain combines TRBV7-3 with TRBJ2-1, with TRBD2 identical over 7 bases. CDR1 is SGHTA, CDR2 FQGTGA, per germline. V shed 2 bases, J shed 3 bases, and the junction held 4 bases outside the gene matches. The length of the CDR3 is 15 residues. CDR3 protein: CASSLGGGDYNEQFF. The CDR3 region has the DNA TGTGCCAGCAGCTTAGGCGGGGGTGACTACAATGAGCAGTTCTTC.

The chain joins TRBV30 to TRBJ1-6, with D possibly matching TRBD1 (5 bases). Germline CDR1 is GTSNPN and CDR2 is SVGIG (reference sequence). This CDR3 is built from 13 residues. V gave up 5 bases and J gave up 10 bases, with 15 bases separating them. CDR3 region: CAWGQGFGSPLHF. CDR3 nucleotides: TGTGCCTGGGGGCAGGGATTTGGATCACCCCTCCACTTT.

The chain couples TRBV11-1 to TRBJ2-5, with D possibly matching TRBD1 (6 bases). The V end lost 1 base, the J end lost 9 bases, and 12 bases lay between the germline ends. CDR3 length: 13 residues. From germline, CDR1 is SGHAT and CDR2 FQDESV (reference sequence). The CDR3 region is CASSLGTERAQYF. The CDR3 DNA sequence: TGTGCCAGCAGCTTAGGGACAGAGAGGGCCCAGTACTTC.

V and J are TRBV5-6 and TRBJ1-5, with no clear D. Germline loops: CDR1 SGHDT, CDR2 YYEEEE. V dropped 0 bases and J dropped 9 bases, with 13 bases sitting between them. CDR3 length: 14 amino acids. CDR3 bases: TGTGCCAGCAGCTTGGGAGGGTCTCTAAGGCCCCAGCATTTT. This gives the protein CASSLGGSLRPQHF. Full variable domain (remainder filled in from reference TRBV5-6 and TRBJ1-5): DAGVTQSPTHLIKTRGQQVTLRCSPKSGHDTVSWYQQALGQGPQFIFQYYEEEERQRGNFPDRFSGHQFPNYSSELNVNALLLGDSALYLCASSLGGSLRPQHFGDGTRLSIL.

This chain connects TRBV27 to TRBJ2-3; no clear D gene. V was clipped by 2 bases and J by 1 base, with 13 bases between them. Germline V gene sequence: CDR1 MNHEY, CDR2 SMNVEV (reference sequence). The CDR3 contains 16 residues. The chain's CDR3 is CASSLISLVGTDTQYF. The CDR3 nucleotides are TGTGCCAGCAGTTTAATCTCTCTAGTAGGCACAGATACGCAGTATTTT.

V and J are TRBV2 and TRBJ2-3, with a weak D call TRBD1 (5 bases). The V end lost 8 bases, the J end lost 1 base, and 10 bases lay between the germline ends. The CDR3 sequence is 13 residues long. Germline CDR1 and CDR2: SNHLY and FYNNEI. The DNA for the CDR3 is TGTGCCAGCGGGGCGGAGCGCACAGATACGCAGTATTTT. Protein product: CASGAERTDTQYF.

The V gene is TRBV5-4, the J gene TRBJ2-7, with 8 positions matching TRBD2. Germline V gene data show CDR1 as SGHNT and CDR2 as YYREEE (reference sequence). The V segment lost 3 bases and the J segment 7 bases; nucleotides outside the gene matches: 15. This CDR3 is built from 16 residues. The CDR3 spells CASSWGLQRGRLEQYF. CDR3 nucleotides: TGTGCCAGCAGCTGGGGTTTGCAGCGGGGGCGACTGGAGCAGTACTTC.

This chain links TRBV5-4 with TRBJ2-3, with 8 bases identical to TRBD2. Germline V CDR1 and CDR2: SGHNT, YYREEE (reference sequence). V was pared by 4 bases and J by 1 base, with 5 bases of the junction left unmatched. This CDR3 contains 15 residues. The CDR3 nucleotides are TGTGCCAGCAGCCCTACCGGGGGGGGCACAGATACGCAGTATTTT. Its translation: CASSPTGGGTDTQYF.

The V and J genes are TRBV6-5 and TRBJ2-7; tentatively, D is TRBD1 or TRBD2 (6 bases each). Germline values: CDR1 MNHEY, CDR2 SVGAGI. The CDR3 is made up of 14 amino acids. Trimming removed 0 bases at V and 11 bases at J, with 17 bases between. CDR3 region: CASSYSGQGRMKYF. Here the CDR3 DNA reads TGTGCCAGCAGTTACTCAGGGCAGGGGAGGATGAAGTACTTC.

This clone has a single count. The chain links TRBV18 to TRBJ2-7; the D call may be TRBD1 or TRBD2 (5 bases each). Trimming pared 0 bases from V and 5 bases from J, leaving 11 bases between. Germline CDR1 reads KGHSH; CDR2 reads LQKENI. This CDR3 has 14 amino acids. The DNA of the CDR3 is TGTGCCAGCTCACCACCAGGGGTGAGGGACGAGCAGTACTTC. The encoded protein is CASSPPGVRDEQYF. The full variable domain, its missing parts supplied by reference TRBV18 and TRBJ2-7, is NAGVMQNPRHLVRRRGQEARLRCSPMKGHSHVYWYRQLPEEGLKFMVYLQKENIIDESGMPKERFSAEFPKEGPSILRIQQVVRGDSAAYFCASSPPGVRDEQYFGPGTRLTVT.

This clone has only a few counts. The rearrangement joins TRBV5-4 to TRBJ1-3, with a tentative D call TRBD1 (5 bases). Germline V lookup: CDR1 SGHNT, CDR2 YYREEE (reference sequence). V lost 4 bases and J 4 bases, leaving 12 bases between the germline ends. The CDR3 is 14 residues long. The DNA for the CDR3 is TGTGCCAGCAGCCTCGGGACCGCCGGAAACACCATATATTTT. As protein: CASSLGTAGNTIYF.

This chain links TRBV6-6 with TRBJ2-2; D is unclear. CDR1 and CDR2 from the germline V gene are MNHNY and SVGAGI (reference sequence). This CDR3 has 14 amino acids. Trimming removed 10 bases at V and 1 base at J, with 13 bases between. The chain's CDR3 is CAIRAPVNTGELFF. The CDR3 DNA sequence: TGTGCCATCCGGGCGCCCGTGAACACCGGGGAGCTGTTTTTT.

The rearrangement uses TRBV11-3 and TRBJ2-3; a possible D gene is TRBD2 (5 bases). The germline V gene encodes CDR1 SGHNT and CDR2 YENEEA. Trimming shortened V by 6 bases and J by 0 bases, and 13 bases separated the two germline ends. CDR3 length: 15 residues. The CDR3 nucleotides read TGTGCCAGCAGTTCGACCGGGATTAGCACAGATACGCAGTATTTT. Residues: CASSSTGISTDTQYF. The whole variable domain, filled in from reference TRBV11-3 and TRBJ2-3, reads EAGVVQSPRYKIIEKKQPVAFWCNPISGHNTLYWYLQNLGQGPELLIRYENEEAVDDSQLPKDRFSAERLKGVDSTLKIQPAELGDSAVYLCASSSTGISTDTQYFGPGTRLTVL.

This rearrangement joins TRBV7-2 to TRBJ2-7, with 7 bases fitting TRBD2. The V segment lost 0 bases and the J segment 9 bases; nucleotides outside the gene matches: 11. CDR1 and CDR2 (germline): SGHTA, FQGNSA. This CDR3 comprises 15 residues. The CDR3 protein is CASSLAVRGGDGQYF. In DNA form, the CDR3 reads TGTGCCAGCAGCTTAGCTGTACGGGGAGGGGATGGGCAGTACTTC.